What follows are 5 T cell receptor beta chains derived from one specimen sequenced in a study of T cell changes during pregnancy in multiple sclerosis. TCRdb's copy holds only in-frame clones and misses some; the assay was immunoSEQ multiplex PCR. The sample holds about 86,000 clones; around 93% are singletons and the top ten take about 1.8%. The starting material was peripheral blood, obtained in the first trimester of pregnancy. The receptors come from a female donor in good health, enrolled as a control in a pregnancy study.

The chain uses TRBV7-8 and TRBJ1-5; 8 positions match TRBD1. The ends lost 3 bases at V and 6 bases at J; junction bases unmatched: 4. Germline CDR1 SGHVS, CDR2 FQNEAQ. CDR3 length: 14 residues. The CDR3 region has the DNA TGTGCCAGCAGCTTTAAGACAGGGGTTCAGCCCCAGCATTTT. This encodes CASSFKTGVQPQHF.

CDR3 bases: TGTGCCAGCAGCTTCTCGGGATCTAACTACGAGCAGTACTTC. It yields the protein CASSFSGSNYEQYF. The chain carries TRBV7-9 and TRBJ2-7, with D tentatively TRBD2 (5 bases). The CDR3 contains 14 residues. The V end was cut by 3 bases, the J end by 3 bases, with 12 bases between. Per germline, CDR1 SEHNR and CDR2 FQNEAQ (reference sequence).

The chain joins TRBV6-4 to TRBJ2-1, with TRBD2 matching 8 bases. Trimming at V came to 3 bases and at J to 3 bases, leaving 4 bases not matched to a gene. The CDR3 runs 15 residues. Germline CDR1 is MRHNA and CDR2 is SNTAGT. The CDR3 loop reads CASSEVAGYYNEQFF. The DNA of the CDR3 is TGTGCCAGCAGTGAAGTAGCGGGGTACTACAATGAGCAGTTCTTC.

The rearrangement uses TRBV7-8 and TRBJ1-4, with D possibly TRBD1 on 6 matching bases. V shed 4 bases and J shed 8 bases, with 23 bases lying between them. The CDR3 extends over 17 amino acids. CDR1 is SGHVS and CDR2 is FQNEAQ in the germline V gene. The CDR3 sequence is CASSSPRWGGPKEKLFF. The CDR3 DNA reads as TGTGCCAGCAGCTCGCCCCGTTGGGGGGGCCCAAAGGAAAAACTGTTTTTT.

The V call is TRBV7-9, the J call TRBJ2-6, with D maybe TRBD1 (6 bases). Trimming shortened V by 11 bases and J by 1 base, and 9 bases separated the two germline ends. Germline CDR1 is SEHNR and CDR2 is FQNEAQ (reference sequence). The CDR3 is made up of 13 amino acids. The CDR3 bases are TGTGCCGGAACAGGGTCTGGGGCCAACGTCCTGACTTTC. It translates to CAGTGSGANVLTF.